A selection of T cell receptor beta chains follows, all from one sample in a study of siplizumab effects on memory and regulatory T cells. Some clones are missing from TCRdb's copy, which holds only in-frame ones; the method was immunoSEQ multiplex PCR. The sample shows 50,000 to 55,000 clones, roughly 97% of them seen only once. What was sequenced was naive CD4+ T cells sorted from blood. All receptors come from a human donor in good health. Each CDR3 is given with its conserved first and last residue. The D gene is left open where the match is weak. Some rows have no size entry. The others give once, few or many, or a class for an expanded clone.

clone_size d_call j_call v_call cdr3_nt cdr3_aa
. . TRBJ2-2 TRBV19 TGTGCCAGCCTCCCTGTGGGGCCTACCGAGGAGCTGTTTTTT CASLPVGPTEELFF
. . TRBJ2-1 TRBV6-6 TGTGCCAGCAGAGATAGCTCGGCCATTGAGCAGTTCTTC CASRDSSAIEQFF
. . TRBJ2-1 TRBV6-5 TGTGCCAGCAGTCTCGACCGGTTAGGTGAGCAGTTCTTC CASSLDRLGEQFF
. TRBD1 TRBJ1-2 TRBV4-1 TGCGCCAGCAGCCATGGGGGGACAGGAGAATGGGGCTACACCTTC CASSHGGTGEWGYTF
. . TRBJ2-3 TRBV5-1 TGCGCCAGCAGCTTGGCTAGGGTCACAGATACGCAGTATTTT CASSLARVTDTQYF
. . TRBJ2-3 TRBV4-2 TGTGCCAGCAGCCAAGAGAGCTTGGGGCATCGTACAGATACGCAGTATTTT CASSQESLGHRTDTQYF
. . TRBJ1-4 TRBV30 TGTGCCTGGAGTGTGAGGTCAACTAATGAAAAACTGTTTTTT CAWSVRSTNEKLFF
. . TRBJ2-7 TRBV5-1 TGCGCCAGCAGCTTAGGCTCGGGAAGCTCCTACGAGCAGTACTTC CASSLGSGSSYEQYF
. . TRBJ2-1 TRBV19 TGTGCCAGTAGTATGGGGGGCTATTCCTACAATGAGCAGTTCTTC CASSMGGYSYNEQFF
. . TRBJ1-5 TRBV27 TGTGCCAGCAGTTTAAGGGGCAGGGCTTATAGCAATCAGCCCCAGCATTTT CASSLRGRAYSNQPQHF
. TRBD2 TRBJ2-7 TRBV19 TGTGCCAGTAGTAGCGGGAGGGCCTTTCCAGGGGAGCAGTACTTC CASSSGRAFPGEQYF
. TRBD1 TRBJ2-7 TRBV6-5 TGTGCCAGCAGTGCACAGGGGGCCACCTACGAGCAGTACTTC CASSAQGATYEQYF
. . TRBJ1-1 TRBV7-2 TGTGCCAGCAGCTTAGTCCGGCAGGGTACTGAAGCTTTCTTT CASSLVRQGTEAFF
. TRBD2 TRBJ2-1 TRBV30 TGTGCCTGGAGTAGTGGTAGCGGGCACAATGAGCAGTTCTTC CAWSSGSGHNEQFF
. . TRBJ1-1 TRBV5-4 TGTGCCAGCAGCCAACCGGGGGGCAGTATCACTGAAGCTTTCTTT CASSQPGGSITEAFF
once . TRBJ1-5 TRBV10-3 TGTGCCATCAGCCCGCGATGGGAGAGAAGCAATCAGCCCCAGCATTTT CAISPRWERSNQPQHF
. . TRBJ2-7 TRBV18 TGTGCCAGCCGAATTCGACAGGGTGAGGGGGGCTACGAGCAGTACTTC CASRIRQGEGGYEQYF
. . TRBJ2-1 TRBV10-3 TGTGCCATCAGTGAGTCTCGGGCTTACAATGAGCAGTTCTTC CAISESRAYNEQFF
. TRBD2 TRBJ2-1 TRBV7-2 TGTGCCAGCAGCTTAGATAGCGGGACTCGAGATGAGCAGTTCTTC CASSLDSGTRDEQFF
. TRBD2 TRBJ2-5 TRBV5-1 TGCGCCAGCAGCTTGTGGGCGGGAGGCCCTCAAGAGACCCAGTACTTC CASSLWAGGPQETQYF
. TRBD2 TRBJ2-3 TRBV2 TGTGCCAGCACCCGACTAGCGGGAGGGACCGCAGATACGCAGTATTTT CASTRLAGGTADTQYF
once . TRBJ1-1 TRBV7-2 TGTGCCAGCAGCTTACGTGCAGGTTTGACTGAAGCTTTCTTT CASSLRAGLTEAFF
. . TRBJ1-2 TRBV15 TGTGCCACCAGCTCGGGGCCGGCTAACTATGGCTACACCTTC CATSSGPANYGYTF
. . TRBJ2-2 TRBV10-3 TGTGCCATCAGTGCTGAGGGAGAGTTCACCGGGGAGCTGTTTTTT CAISAEGEFTGELFF
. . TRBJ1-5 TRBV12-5 TGTGCTAGTGGTTTGGTACTTTTAGGCAATCAGCCCCAGCATTTT CASGLVLLGNQPQHF
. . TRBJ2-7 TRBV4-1 TGCGCCAGCAGCCTCCCGACTAGGAGCAACGAGCAGTACTTC CASSLPTRSNEQYF
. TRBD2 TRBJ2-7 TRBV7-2 TGTGCCAGCAGCTTCGGGACTAGCGGAACCTACGAGCAGTACTTC CASSFGTSGTYEQYF
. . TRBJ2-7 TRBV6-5 TGTGCCAGCAGTTATGAGGGGATAGACTCCTACGAGCAGTACTTC CASSYEGIDSYEQYF
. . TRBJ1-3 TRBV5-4 TGTGCCAGCAGGGGGGGTGGAAACACCATATATTTT CASRGGGNTIYF
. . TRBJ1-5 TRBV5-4 TGTGCCAGCAGCCCGATGGGGAAACAGCCCCAGCATTTT CASSPMGKQPQHF
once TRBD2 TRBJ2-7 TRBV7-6 TGTGCCAGCAGCTTAGAAGCGGGAGGGCCCTACGAGCAGTACTTC CASSLEAGGPYEQYF
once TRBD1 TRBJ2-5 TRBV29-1 TGCAGCGTTCGGGACAGGGAACCTAGGACCCAGTACTTC CSVRDREPRTQYF
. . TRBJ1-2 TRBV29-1 TGCAGCGCCGGTACTACTAACTATGGCTACACCTTC CSAGTTNYGYTF
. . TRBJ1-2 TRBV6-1 TGTGCCAGCAGTGAAGCGCAGCAGGGGAACCAAGGCTACACCTTC CASSEAQQGNQGYTF
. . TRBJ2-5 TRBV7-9 TGTGCCAGCAGCTTAGAGACCCAGTACTTC CASSLETQYF
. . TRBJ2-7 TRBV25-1 TGTGCCAGCAGTGAACTACAGGCGGCCGAGCAGTACTTC CASSELQAAEQYF
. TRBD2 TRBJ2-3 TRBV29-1 TGCAGCGTTAGGACTAGCGGGAACACAGATACGCAGTATTTT CSVRTSGNTDTQYF
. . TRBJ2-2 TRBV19 TGTGCCAGTAGTATAGTCGGGAAGGCGGACACCGGGGAGCTGTTTTTT CASSIVGKADTGELFF
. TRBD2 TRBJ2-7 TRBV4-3 TGCGCCAGTTCTAGCGGGGCAGCCTACGAGCAGTACTTC CASSSGAAYEQYF